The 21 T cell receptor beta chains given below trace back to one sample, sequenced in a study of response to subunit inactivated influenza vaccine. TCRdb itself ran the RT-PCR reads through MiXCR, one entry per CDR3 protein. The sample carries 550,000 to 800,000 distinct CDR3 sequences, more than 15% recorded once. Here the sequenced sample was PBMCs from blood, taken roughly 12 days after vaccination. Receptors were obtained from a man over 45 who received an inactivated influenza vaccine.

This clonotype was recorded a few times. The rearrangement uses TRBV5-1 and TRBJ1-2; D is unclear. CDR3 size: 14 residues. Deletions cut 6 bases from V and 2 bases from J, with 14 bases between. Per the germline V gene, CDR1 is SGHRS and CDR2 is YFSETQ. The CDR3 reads CASKFRETNYGYTF. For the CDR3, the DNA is TGCGCCAGCAAGTTCCGTGAGACGAACTATGGCTACACCTTC.

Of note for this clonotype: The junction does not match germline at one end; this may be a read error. CDR3 bases: TGCGCCAGCAGCTTGGAGGGGTTGGAGACCCAATACTTC. Its protein product is CASSLEGLETQYF. The chain carries TRBV5-1 and TRBJ2-5; perhaps TRBD1 as D (5 bases). CDR3 size: 13 residues. Germline V gene data show CDR1 as SGHRS and CDR2 as YFSETQ.

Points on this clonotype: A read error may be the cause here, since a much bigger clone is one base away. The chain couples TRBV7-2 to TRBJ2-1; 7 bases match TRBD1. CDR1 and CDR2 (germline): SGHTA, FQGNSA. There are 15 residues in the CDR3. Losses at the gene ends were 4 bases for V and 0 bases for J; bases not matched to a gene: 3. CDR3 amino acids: CASSSQGVSYNEQFF. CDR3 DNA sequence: TGTGCCAGCAGCTCGCAGGGGGTCTCCTACAATGAGCAGTTCTTC.

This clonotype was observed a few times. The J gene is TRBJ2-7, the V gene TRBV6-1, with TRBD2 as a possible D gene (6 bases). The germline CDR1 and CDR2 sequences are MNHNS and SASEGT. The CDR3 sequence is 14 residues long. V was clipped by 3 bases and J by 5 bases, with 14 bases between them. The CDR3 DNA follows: TGTGCCAGCAGTGAGGTGGGGCGCGGGGACGAGCAGTACTTC. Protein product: CASSEVGRGDEQYF.

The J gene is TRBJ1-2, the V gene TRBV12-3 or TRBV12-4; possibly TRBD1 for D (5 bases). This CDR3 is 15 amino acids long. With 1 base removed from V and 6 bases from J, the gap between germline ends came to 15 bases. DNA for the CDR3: TGTGCCAGCAGTTTAGGGACACTTGCCGGCAATGGCTACACCTTC. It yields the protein CASSLGTLAGNGYTF.

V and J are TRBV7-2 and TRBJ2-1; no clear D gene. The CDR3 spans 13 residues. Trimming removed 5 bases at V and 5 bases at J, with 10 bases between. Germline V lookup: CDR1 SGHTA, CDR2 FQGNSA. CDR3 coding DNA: TGTGCCAGCAGCCGTCCGGGCAACAATGAGCAGTTCTTC. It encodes CASSRPGNNEQFF.

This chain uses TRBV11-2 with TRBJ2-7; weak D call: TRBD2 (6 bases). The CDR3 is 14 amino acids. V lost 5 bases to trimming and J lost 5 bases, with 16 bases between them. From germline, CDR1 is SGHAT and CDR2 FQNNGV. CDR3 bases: TGTGCCAGCAGCGGTAGGCCGGGAGTCGACGAGCAGTACTTC. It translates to CASSGRPGVDEQYF.

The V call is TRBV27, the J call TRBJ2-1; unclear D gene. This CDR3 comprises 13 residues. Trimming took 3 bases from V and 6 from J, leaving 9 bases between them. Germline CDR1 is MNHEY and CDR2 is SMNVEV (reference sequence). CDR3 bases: TGTGCCAGCAGTTTGGCCAACGTCAATGAGCAGTTCTTC. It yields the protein CASSLANVNEQFF.

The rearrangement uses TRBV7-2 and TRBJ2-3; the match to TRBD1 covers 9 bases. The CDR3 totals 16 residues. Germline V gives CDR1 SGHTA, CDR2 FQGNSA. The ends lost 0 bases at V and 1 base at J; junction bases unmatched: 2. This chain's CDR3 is CASSLARTGGTDTQYF. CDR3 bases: TGTGCCAGCAGCTTAGCGAGGACAGGGGGCACAGATACGCAGTATTTT. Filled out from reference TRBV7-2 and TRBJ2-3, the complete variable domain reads GAGVSQSPSNKVTEKGKDVELRCDPISGHTALYWYRQSLGQGLEFLIYFQGNSAPDKSGLPSDRFSAERTGGSVSTLTIQRTQQEDSAVYLCASSLARTGGTDTQYFGPGTRLTVL.

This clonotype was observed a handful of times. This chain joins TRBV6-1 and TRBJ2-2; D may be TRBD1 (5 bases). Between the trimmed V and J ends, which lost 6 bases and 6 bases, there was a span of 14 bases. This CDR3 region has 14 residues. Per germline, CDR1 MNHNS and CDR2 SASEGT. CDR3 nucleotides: TGTGCCAGCAGGACGAGCAGGGCCCCCGGGGAGCTGTTTTTT. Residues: CASRTSRAPGELFF.

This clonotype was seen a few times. CDR3 in amino acids: CASSSGTPDNEQFF. CDR3 DNA: TGCGCCAGCAGCTCCGGGACACCGGACAATGAGCAGTTCTTC. This chain joins TRBV5-1 and TRBJ2-1, with D possibly being TRBD1 (6 bases). The CDR3 length is 14 residues. From germline, CDR1 is SGHRS and CDR2 YFSETQ. Trimming cost V 3 bases and J 5 bases, with 12 bases left between them.

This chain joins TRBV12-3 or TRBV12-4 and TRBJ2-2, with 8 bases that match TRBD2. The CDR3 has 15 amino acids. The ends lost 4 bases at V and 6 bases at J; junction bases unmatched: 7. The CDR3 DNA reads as TGTGCCAGCAGTTCCGGACTAGCTGTCCCCGGGGAGCTGTTTTTT. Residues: CASSSGLAVPGELFF.

The CDR3 sequence: CATLRGNEQFF. CDR3 coding DNA: TGTGCCACCTTACGGGGGAATGAGCAGTTCTTC. The V and J genes are TRBV10-3 and TRBJ2-1, with D perhaps TRBD2 (6 bases). V shed 10 bases and J shed 7 bases, with 11 bases lying between them. The CDR3 spans 11 residues. CDR1 ENHRY and CDR2 SYGVKD come from the germline V gene.

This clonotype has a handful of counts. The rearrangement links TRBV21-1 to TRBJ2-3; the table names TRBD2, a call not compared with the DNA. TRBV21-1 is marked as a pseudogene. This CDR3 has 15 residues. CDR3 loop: CASIDSGTSTDTQYF. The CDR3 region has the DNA TGTGCCAGCATCGATAGCGGGACTAGCACAGATACGCAGTATTTT.

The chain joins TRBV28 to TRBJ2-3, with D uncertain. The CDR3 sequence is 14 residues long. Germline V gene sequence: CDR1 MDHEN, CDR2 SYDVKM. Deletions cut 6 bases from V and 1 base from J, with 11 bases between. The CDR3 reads CASSPNWGTDTQYF. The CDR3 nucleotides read TGTGCCAGCAGCCCTAATTGGGGCACAGATACGCAGTATTTT.

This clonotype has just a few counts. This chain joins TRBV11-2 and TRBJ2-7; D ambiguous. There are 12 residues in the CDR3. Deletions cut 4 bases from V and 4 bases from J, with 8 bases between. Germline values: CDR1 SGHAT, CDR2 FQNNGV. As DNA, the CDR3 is TGTGCCAGCAGCTGGAACAGATACGAGCAGTACTTC. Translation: CASSWNRYEQYF.

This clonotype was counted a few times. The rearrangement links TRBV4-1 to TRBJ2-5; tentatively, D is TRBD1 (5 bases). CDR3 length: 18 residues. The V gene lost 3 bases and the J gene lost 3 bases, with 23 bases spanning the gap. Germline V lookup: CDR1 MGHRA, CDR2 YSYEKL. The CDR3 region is CASSHRAWVRVEEETQYF. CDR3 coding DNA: TGCGCCAGCAGCCACAGAGCGTGGGTCAGGGTCGAGGAAGAGACCCAGTACTTC.

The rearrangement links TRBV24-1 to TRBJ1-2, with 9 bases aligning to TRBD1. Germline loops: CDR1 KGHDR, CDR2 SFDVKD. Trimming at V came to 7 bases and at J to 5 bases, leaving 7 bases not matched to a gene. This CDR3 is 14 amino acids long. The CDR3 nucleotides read TGTGCCACCAGCCCGGGACAGGGAAGGTATGGCTACACCTTC. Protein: CATSPGQGRYGYTF.

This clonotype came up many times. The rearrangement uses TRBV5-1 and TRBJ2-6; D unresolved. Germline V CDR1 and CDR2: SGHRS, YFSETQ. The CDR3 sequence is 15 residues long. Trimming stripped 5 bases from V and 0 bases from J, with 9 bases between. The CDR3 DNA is TGCGCCAGCAGTCAGCACAGCTCTGGGGCCAACGTCCTGACTTTC. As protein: CASSQHSSGANVLTF.

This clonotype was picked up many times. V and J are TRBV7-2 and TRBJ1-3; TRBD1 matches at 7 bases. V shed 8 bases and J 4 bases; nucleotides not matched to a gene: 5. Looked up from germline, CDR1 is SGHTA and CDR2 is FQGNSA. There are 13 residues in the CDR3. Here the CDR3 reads CASSGQFGNTIYF. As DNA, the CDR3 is TGTGCCAGCTCGGGACAGTTCGGAAACACCATATATTTT.

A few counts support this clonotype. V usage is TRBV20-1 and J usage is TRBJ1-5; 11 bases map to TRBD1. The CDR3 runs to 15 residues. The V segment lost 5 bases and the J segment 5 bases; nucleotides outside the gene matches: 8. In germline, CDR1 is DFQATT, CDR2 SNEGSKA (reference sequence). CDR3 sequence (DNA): TGCAGTGCTCCCCGGACAGGGGGCCTTGATCAGCCCCAGCATTTT. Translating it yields CSAPRTGGLDQPQHF.